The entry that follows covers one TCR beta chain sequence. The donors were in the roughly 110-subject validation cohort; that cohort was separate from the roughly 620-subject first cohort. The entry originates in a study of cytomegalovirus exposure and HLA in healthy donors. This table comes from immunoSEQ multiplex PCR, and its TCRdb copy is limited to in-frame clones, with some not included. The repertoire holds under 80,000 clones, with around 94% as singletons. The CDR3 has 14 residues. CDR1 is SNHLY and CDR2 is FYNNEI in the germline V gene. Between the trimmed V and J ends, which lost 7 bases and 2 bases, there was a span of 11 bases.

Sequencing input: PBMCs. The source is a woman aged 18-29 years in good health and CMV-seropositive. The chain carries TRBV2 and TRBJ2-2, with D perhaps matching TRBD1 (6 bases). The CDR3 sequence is CASISDRNTGELFF. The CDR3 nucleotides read TGTGCCAGCATCTCGGACAGAAACACCGGGGAGCTGTTTTTT.